This TCR beta chain comes out of a study of blood T cell repertoires in COVID-19. Overall study: PBMCs, B-cell-depleted T cells, or T cells were the source of the cDNA or gDNA that made up the material.

Germline V lookup: CDR1 GTSNPN, CDR2 SVGIG (reference sequence). This CDR3 has 18 amino acids. J lost 6 bases, V lost 2 bases, and 17 bases had no gene match. Seattle participants joined during active infection and were tracked over time. This table comes from immunoSEQ multiplex PCR, and its TCRdb copy is limited to in-frame clones, with some not included. Counted here are fewer than 85,000 clones, over 60% occurring once; the ten biggest clones make up under 3%. The origin of this receptor is a man between 65 and 80 years old with COVID-19, enrolled during active disease. Sequencing used peripheral blood. This chain joins TRBV30 and TRBJ2-3; 10 nucleotides agree with TRBD1. In DNA, the CDR3 is TGTGCCTGGAGTACTAAGGACAGGGGGATATCAAGTGGGGATACGCAGTATTTT. Amino acids: CAWSTKDRGISSGDTQYF. The whole variable domain, filled in from reference TRBV30 and TRBJ2-3, reads SQTIHQWPATLVQPVGSPLSLECTVEGTSNPNLYWYRQAAGRGLQLLFYSVGIGQISSEVPQNLSASRPQDRQFILSSKKLLLSDSGFYLCAWSTKDRGISSGDTQYFGPGTRLTVL.